This T cell receptor (beta chain) was documented in a study of a mutant IDH1 vaccine in newly diagnosed glioma (dated by TCRdb to the early 2020s). At the level of the whole study: Of the 25 to 35 patients who were treated, approximately 60% were male and around 38% were female, and the mean age was around 40 years. For exploratory analyses, around 23 treated patients had longitudinal TCRB deep sequencing done wherever samples were available. Prior to enrollment, patients had been given standard therapy consisting of radiotherapy alone, temozolomide alone, or radiochemotherapy with temozolomide, with the combination given to most patients. Peripheral blood was drawn at six visits: V03 (baseline), V05, V07, V10, V12 and V13. What the authors observed across the whole study: The authors stated that sample limitations prevented analyses of patient blood samples from being reproduced. PBMC samples for TCRB deep sequencing were selected based on availability. Across multiple MHC alleles, vaccine-induced immune responses were seen in 90% to 95% of patients. No apparent relationship was observed between pseudoprogression and alterations in the top peripheral T cell clonotypes detected by TCRB sequencing.

Preparation of the library involved the immunoSEQ multiplex PCR assay. Rearranged TCR beta chain sequences were amplified with the hsTCRB Kit following the manufacturer's protocol. An Illumina MiSeq was used to sequence the TCRB libraries. The study's own analysis went as follows. Demultiplexing, trimming and gene mapping were performed with the kit vendor's proprietary platform. In TCRdb, the immuneACCESS table is reduced to in-frame sequences with V and J assigned. These tables do not hold every clone; where another copy was compared, an unresolved V gene accounts for under half, and the others remain unexplained. D and trimming come from the DNA, and the V and J calls and clone size come from that table. The sample data list 25,000 to 35,000 clones, and over 70% of these were observed just once. Under 25% of the sample rests with the top ten. Taken from the germline V gene, the CDR1 and CDR2 loops are SGDLS and YYNGEE. From the cysteine through the phenylalanine, the CDR3 covers 13 amino acids. Only CDR3 DNA is held: 39 bases, read in frame from base 1. Cut back by 9 bases and 4 bases, the V and J ends lie 13 bases apart.

The time point label, as the study defines it: baseline, week 1 (first vaccination visit). The treatment or condition label here, explained by the study, means: pre-vaccination baseline after standard-of-care therapy. All donors had newly diagnosed IDH1-mutant astrocytomas of WHO grade 3 or 4 that showed loss of nuclear ATRX. The samples were drawn from NOA16, a multicentre, single-arm, open-label phase I trial in Germany that tested a mutant IDH1 peptide vaccine in humans for the first time. For immunogenicity testing, the blood drawn at visit V03 was used as the baseline sample. Genomic DNA for TCRB sequencing was extracted from EDTA blood using the DNeasy Blood and Tissue Kit. This clone has only a few counts. What this receptor recognizes is not known. No much larger clone exists at a distance of one base, and base qualities are not known.

This TCR was recovered from a man aged 25 to 40 with glioma. The chain is assembled from TRBV9 and TRBJ2-2; the D gene is perhaps TRBD1, on 6 matching bases. This specimen was PBMCs, taken from a glioma patient treated with radiotherapy, temozolomide or both. This receptor carries the CDR3 CAKRGTFTGELFF. In nucleotides, the sequence is TGTGCCAAAAGGGGGACGTTCACCGGGGAGCTGTTTTTT.